The clone carrying this TCR beta chain appeared once. Methods used by the authors: Amplification of reference gene primers was used by the study to estimate nucleated cell counts. TCRdb's table, derived via immunoSEQ multiplex PCR, lists solely in-frame clones and lacks some. Clone size and the V and J calls come from that table; the DNA yielded D and trimming. The top ten hold 2.5% to 3% of the sample, which has a few hundred thousand clones, roughly 87% seen once. The data derive from a study of blood T cell repertoires in COVID-19. Study in general: The origin of the acute and convalescent COVID-19 samples was the United States, Italy and Spain.

Participants were aged about 18 to 100 years, lived in under 25 US areas, and enrolled virtually. Each recovered donor of Cohort 3 presented with two negative PCRs, clearance, or symptom resolution. The CDR3 runs to 14 residues. V lost 6 bases to trimming and J lost 4 bases, with 13 bases between them. Germline V gene sequence: CDR1 MNHEY, CDR2 SMNVEV (reference sequence). The TCR originated in a woman under 40 who had recovered from COVID-19. Sample: PBMCs or T cells enriched from blood (not recorded which). This chain uses TRBV27 with TRBJ1-5; D is perhaps TRBD1 (6 bases). In nucleotides, the CDR3 is TGTGCCAGCAGACAGGGTCTTGGAAATCAGCCCCAGCATTTT. It is translated as CASRQGLGNQPQHF.